Shown below are 30 T cell receptor beta chains from a single sample sequenced in a study of identical twins. TCRdb reanalysed the 5' RACE reads using MiXCR and keeps one entry per CDR3 protein. The sample records roughly 710,000 distinct CDR3 sequences, less than 7% being singletons. Material for sequencing was naive T cells sorted from blood. The receptors shown here come from a man between 18 and 35 years old in good health.

The V gene is TRBV6-2 or TRBV6-3, the J gene TRBJ2-7; the D is unclear. Trimming shortened V by 1 base and J by 0 bases, and 4 bases separated the two germline ends. In germline, CDR1 is MNHEY, CDR2 SVGEGT. This CDR3 is built from 13 residues. The CDR3 nucleotides read TGTGCCAGCAGTTACTTCATCTCCTACGAGCAGTACTTC. Its translation: CASSYFISYEQYF.

This clonotype was observed many times. The rearrangement uses TRBV6-5 and TRBJ2-2, with D uncertain. CDR3 length: 15 amino acids. CDR1 is MNHEY and CDR2 is SVGAGI in the germline V gene. The ends were cut back, 2 bases at V and 2 bases at J, with 9 bases in the middle. The CDR3 loop reads CASSYGLLNTGELFF. The CDR3 region has the DNA TGTGCCAGCAGTTACGGCCTTTTAAACACCGGGGAGCTGTTTTTT.

V gene TRBV7-9 combines with J gene TRBJ1-5; TRBD1 aligns across 8 bases. The trim removed 3 bases at V and 9 bases at J, leaving 7 bases unmatched. Germline lookup yields CDR1 SEHNR and CDR2 FQNEAQ (reference sequence). The CDR3 loop spans 14 amino acids. The CDR3, as DNA: TGTGCCAGCAGCTTGGGGACAGGCGGGGCGCCCCAGCATTTT. This gives the protein CASSLGTGGAPQHF. The full variable domain, completed using reference TRBV7-9 and TRBJ1-5, is DTGVSQNPRHKITKRGQNVTFRCDPISEHNRLYWYRQTLGQGPEFLTYFQNEAQLEKSRLLSDRFSAERPKGSFSTLEIQRTEQGDSAMYLCASSLGTGGAPQHFGDGTRLSIL.

This rearrangement joins TRBV5-6 to TRBJ2-1; 7 nucleotides agree with TRBD2. This CDR3 has 17 residues. The V gene's germline CDR1 is SGHDT and CDR2 YYEEEE. Losses at the gene ends were 0 bases for V and 1 base for J; bases not matched to a gene: 7. CDR3 protein: CASSLANMRESYNEQFF. The CDR3 coding sequence is TGTGCCAGCAGCTTGGCCAATATGCGGGAGTCCTACAATGAGCAGTTCTTC.

The sample holds a few counts of this clonotype. The CDR3 loop reads CASSFPSGGFQETQYF. In nucleotides, the CDR3 is TGTGCCAGCAGCTTCCCTAGCGGAGGATTCCAAGAGACCCAGTACTTC. This chain joins TRBV5-4 and TRBJ2-5; 7 positions match TRBD2. The ends lost 2 bases at V and 1 base at J; junction bases unmatched: 8. Germline V lookup: CDR1 SGHNT, CDR2 YYREEE (reference sequence). The CDR3 extends over 16 amino acids.

This clonotype was seen only a few times. The gene calls are TRBV6-1 and TRBJ2-3; a possible D gene is TRBD1 (5 bases). Germline CDR1 and CDR2: MNHNS and SASEGT. This CDR3 contains 13 residues. The ends were cut back, 1 base at V and 4 bases at J, with 6 bases in the middle. CDR3 nucleotides: TGTGCCAGCAGTGAAGAAGGGGCAGATACGCAGTATTTT. Its translation is CASSEEGADTQYF.

This clonotype was detected many times. This chain joins TRBV28 and TRBJ2-4, with 8 bases matching TRBD1. There are 16 residues in the CDR3. The germline CDR1 and CDR2 sequences are MDHEN and SYDVKM. V dropped 6 bases and J dropped 8; count of bases not matched to a gene: 15. CDR3 loop: CASSPPQTGVMDIQYF. The CDR3 DNA is TGTGCCAGCAGCCCCCCCCAGACAGGGGTTATGGACATTCAGTACTTC.

The sample holds a few counts of this clonotype. The gene calls are TRBV4-1 and TRBJ2-3; D may match TRBD1 or TRBD2 (5 bases each). The CDR3 covers 16 residues. Germline V CDR1 and CDR2: MGHRA, YSYEKL. V was cut by 3 bases and J by 2 bases, with 15 bases left in between. The DNA of the CDR3 is TGCGCCAGCAGCCAGTCCCCGGGACGTCTCACAGATACGCAGTATTTT. Amino acids: CASSQSPGRLTDTQYF.

This clonotype was recorded many times. The chain combines TRBV29-1 with TRBJ2-5; D remains unclear. V was pared by 6 bases and J by 1 base, with 6 bases between. This CDR3 spans 11 amino acids. Germline CDR1 SQVTM, CDR2 ANQGSEA. The CDR3 protein is CSVITQETQYF. DNA for the CDR3: TGCAGCGTCATCACCCAAGAGACCCAGTACTTC.

This chain's CDR3 is CASSGTRSGTPYNEQFF. The DNA for the CDR3 is TGTGCCAGCAGTGGCACTCGTAGCGGGACACCCTACAATGAGCAGTTCTTC. The rearrangement links TRBV28 to TRBJ2-1; 8 bases are shared with TRBD2. Germline CDR1 reads MDHEN; CDR2 reads SYDVKM. V was pared by 5 bases and J by 2 bases, with 11 bases of the junction left unmatched. This CDR3 spans 17 amino acids.

This clonotype was seen only a few times. The chain joins TRBV2 to TRBJ2-3; D perhaps matches TRBD1 (5 bases). Looked up from germline, CDR1 is SNHLY and CDR2 is FYNNEI. The CDR3 extends over 12 amino acids. Trimming stripped 7 bases from V and 9 bases from J, with 14 bases between. The CDR3 DNA reads TGTGCCAGCAACCTAGACAGTGCGACGCAGTATTTT. It specifies CASNLDSATQYF.

Ten or more counts support this clonotype. The chain carries TRBV3-1 and TRBJ2-7, with D uncertain. This CDR3 region has 15 residues. The germline V gene encodes CDR1 LGHDT and CDR2 YNNKEL (reference sequence). V dropped 1 base and J dropped 2 bases, with 12 bases sitting between them. CDR3 sequence: CASSQGGGGPYEQYF. CDR3 in DNA: TGTGCCAGCAGCCAAGGTGGCGGTGGACCCTACGAGCAGTACTTC.

This clonotype was seen repeatedly, ten times or more. V gene TRBV6-5 combines with J gene TRBJ1-4, with 7 nucleotides matching TRBD1. CDR3 length: 13 amino acids. Germline CDR1 reads MNHEY; CDR2 reads SVGAGI. The ends lost 3 bases at V and 14 bases at J; junction bases unmatched: 9. The CDR3 sequence is CASSYRGQGGLFF. The CDR3 DNA reads as TGTGCCAGCAGTTATCGTGGGCAGGGGGGGCTGTTTTTT.

The chain uses TRBV7-2 and TRBJ2-7, with TRBD1 as a possible D gene (6 bases). The germline CDR1 and CDR2 sequences are SGHTA and FQGNSA. The CDR3 spans 15 residues. Trimming left V 3 bases short and J 2 bases short, with 14 bases between. CDR3 sequence reads: CASSLGGAGAYEQYF. CDR3 nucleotides: TGTGCCAGCAGCTTGGGTGGTGCAGGGGCCTACGAGCAGTACTTC.

Ten or more counts support this clonotype. The chain is built from TRBV20-1 and TRBJ2-3, with D unclear. V dropped 3 bases and J dropped 4 bases, with 5 bases sitting between them. CDR1 and CDR2 from the germline V gene are DFQATT and SNEGSKA (reference sequence). The CDR3 length is 11 residues. CDR3 nucleotides: TGCAGTGCTAGTTGGGCAGATACGCAGTATTTT. Translation: CSASWADTQYF.

This clonotype showed up many times. V gene TRBV27 combines with J gene TRBJ2-5; possibly TRBD2 for D (7 bases). The CDR3 extends over 13 amino acids. With 3 bases removed from V and 13 bases from J, the gap between germline ends came to 18 bases. CDR1 and CDR2 (germline): MNHEY, SMNVEV (reference sequence). CDR3 amino acids: CASSFQWGGTLYF. For the CDR3, the DNA is TGTGCCAGCAGTTTTCAGTGGGGGGGCACTCTGTACTTC.

This clonotype was seen many times. The chain carries TRBV12-3 or TRBV12-4 and TRBJ2-1; TRBD2 aligns across 7 bases. With V trimmed by 11 bases and J by 4 bases, 5 bases remained unmatched. The CDR3 is made up of 12 amino acids. CDR3 sequence reads: CAVREGYNEQFF. CDR3 DNA: TGTGCCGTCAGGGAGGGGTACAATGAGCAGTTCTTC.

The chain recombines TRBV27 with TRBJ2-3; 11 bases fit TRBD2. CDR3 size: 15 residues. The V and J ends lost 7 bases and 2 bases, in that order; junction bases with no gene match: 5. Germline loops: CDR1 MNHEY, CDR2 SMNVEV (reference sequence). The CDR3 DNA reads as TGTGCCAGCACCCGACTAGCGGGAATCACAGATACGCAGTATTTT. Residues: CASTRLAGITDTQYF.

This clonotype was seen at least ten times. The V gene is TRBV12-3 or TRBV12-4, the J gene TRBJ2-3; 10 bases fit TRBD2. The CDR3 contains 16 residues. V was pared by 5 bases and J by 0 bases, with 5 bases of the junction left unmatched. The CDR3 region is CASSPRTSGSTDTQYF. The CDR3 nucleotides read TGTGCCAGCAGTCCTCGGACTAGCGGTAGCACAGATACGCAGTATTTT.

This clonotype occurred many times. The chain combines TRBV24-1 with TRBJ2-3, with TRBD2 matching 8 bases. The CDR3 consists of 14 residues. V shed 6 bases, J shed 4 bases, and the junction held 5 bases outside the gene matches. Germline CDR1 KGHDR, CDR2 SFDVKD. CDR3 bases: TGTGCCACCAGTTCAAGAGCGGGAGCAGATACGCAGTATTTT. This codes for CATSSRAGADTQYF.

The rearrangement links TRBV14 to TRBJ2-7, with TRBD2 as a possible D gene (5 bases). The CDR3 is 15 residues long. The germline gives CDR1 SGHDN, CDR2 FVKESK. Trimming cost V 0 bases and J 3 bases, with 12 bases left between them. The CDR3 DNA follows: TGTGCCAGCAGCCAAGAAGCCCGGGAAAACTACGAGCAGTACTTC. It translates to CASSQEARENYEQYF.

CDR3: CASSPPDSSYEQYV. CDR3 sequence (DNA): TGTGCCAGCTCACCACCGGATAGCTCCTACGAGCAGTACGTC. V is TRBV18 and J is TRBJ2-7, with D unresolved. The V end lost 0 bases, the J end lost 0 bases, and 6 bases lay between the germline ends. CDR3 length: 14 amino acids. CDR1 and CDR2 from the germline V gene are KGHSH and LQKENI.

This clonotype is a singleton in its sample. The chain recombines TRBV10-3 with TRBJ1-4; no clear D gene. V was trimmed by 3 bases and J by 5 bases, leaving 13 bases between them. The CDR3 totals 15 residues. The germline gives CDR1 ENHRY, CDR2 SYGVKD. The CDR3: CAISDSPAPNEKLFF. The CDR3 nucleotides read TGTGCCATCAGTGATTCGCCAGCACCGAATGAAAAACTGTTTTTT.

This clonotype was seen a handful of times. The chain recombines TRBV7-9 with TRBJ2-1; 8 nucleotides line up with TRBD2. J gave up 8 bases and V 5 bases, and 8 bases lay outside the gene matches. Germline loops: CDR1 SEHNR, CDR2 FQNEAQ (reference sequence). This CDR3 comprises 14 residues. The CDR3 spells CASSLTSVGDEQFF. CDR3 DNA sequence: TGTGCCAGCAGCCTGACTAGCGTGGGCGATGAGCAGTTCTTC.

This clonotype was counted only a few times. The rearrangement joins TRBV6-2 or TRBV6-3 to TRBJ2-3, with a tentative D call TRBD2 (5 bases). The germline V gene encodes CDR1 MNHEY and CDR2 SVGEGT. This CDR3 has 16 amino acids. V was shortened by 4 bases and J by 0 bases, with 14 bases between the two germline ends. CDR3 in amino acids: CASSSPRTFSTDTQYF. CDR3 coding DNA: TGTGCCAGCAGTTCCCCCCGGACTTTTAGCACAGATACGCAGTATTTT.

V and J are TRBV11-3 and TRBJ2-2; 9 positions match TRBD1. The germline V gene has CDR1 SGHNT and CDR2 YENEEA. After removal of 5 bases from V and 6 bases from J, the junction contained 7 bases not matched to a gene. The CDR3 consists of 15 residues. The CDR3 sequence is CASSRGQGGAGELFF. The CDR3 DNA follows: TGTGCCAGCAGCCGGGGACAGGGAGGAGCCGGGGAGCTGTTTTTT.

This clonotype appeared many times. V gene TRBV7-2 combines with J gene TRBJ1-2, with a possible D match to TRBD1 (5 bases). The CDR3 totals 15 residues. Germline values: CDR1 SGHTA, CDR2 FQGNSA. V was pared by 2 bases and J by 8 bases, with 18 bases between. CDR3 DNA sequence: TGTGCCAGCAGCTTACGGGGGTCAGCCTCTCGGGGCTACACCTTC. Translation gives CASSLRGSASRGYTF.

This clonotype was seen at least ten times. The CDR3 coding sequence is TGTGCCACCAGTGATGCACCCGGGCCCGGAGTGGACACCGGGGAGCTGTTTTTT. Encoded protein: CATSDAPGPGVDTGELFF. The rearrangement joins TRBV24-1 to TRBJ2-2; D is uncertain. Germline CDR1 and CDR2: KGHDR and SFDVKD. The CDR3 runs 18 residues. V was cut by 3 bases and J by 3 bases, with 19 bases left in between.

Ten or more counts support this clonotype. The chain recombines TRBV25-1 with TRBJ1-1; 7 nucleotides align to TRBD1. Germline CDR1 is MGHDK and CDR2 is SYGVNS. With 2 bases clipped from V and 1 base from J, the junction kept 4 bases outside the gene matches. The CDR3 length is 15 residues. CDR3 in amino acids: CASSERQGKNTEAFF. The CDR3 nucleotides are TGTGCCAGCAGTGAACGACAGGGAAAGAACACTGAAGCTTTCTTT.

The rearrangement links TRBV15 to TRBJ2-7; 8 bases agree with TRBD2. This CDR3 spans 18 amino acids. From germline, CDR1 is LNHNV and CDR2 YYDKDF (reference sequence). J gave up 2 bases and V 5 bases, and 17 bases lay outside the gene matches. The CDR3 coding sequence is TGTGCCACCAGCCTTCACCGCGGGCACCGGGAGGGGGCCTACGAGCAGTACTTC. This codes for CATSLHRGHREGAYEQYF.